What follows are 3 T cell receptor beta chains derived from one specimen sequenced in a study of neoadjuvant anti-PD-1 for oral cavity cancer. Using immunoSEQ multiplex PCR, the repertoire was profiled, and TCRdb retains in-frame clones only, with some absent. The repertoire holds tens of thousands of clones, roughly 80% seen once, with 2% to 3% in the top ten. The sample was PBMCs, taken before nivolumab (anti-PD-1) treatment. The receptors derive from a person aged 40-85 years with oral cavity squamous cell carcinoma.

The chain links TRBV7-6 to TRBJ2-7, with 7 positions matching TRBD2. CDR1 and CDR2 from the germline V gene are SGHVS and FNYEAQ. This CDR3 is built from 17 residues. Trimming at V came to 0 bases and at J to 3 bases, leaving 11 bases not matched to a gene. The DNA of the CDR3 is TGTGCCAGCAGCTTAGCGGCTACGGGGGGATTAGTCTACGAGCAGTACTTC. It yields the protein CASSLAATGGLVYEQYF.

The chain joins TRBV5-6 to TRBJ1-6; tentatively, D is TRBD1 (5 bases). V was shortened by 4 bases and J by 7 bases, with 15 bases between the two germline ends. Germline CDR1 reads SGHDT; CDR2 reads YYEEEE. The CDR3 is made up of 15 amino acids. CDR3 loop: CASSPPTGLNSPLHF. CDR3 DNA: TGTGCCAGCAGCCCACCCACAGGACTAAATTCACCCCTCCACTTT.

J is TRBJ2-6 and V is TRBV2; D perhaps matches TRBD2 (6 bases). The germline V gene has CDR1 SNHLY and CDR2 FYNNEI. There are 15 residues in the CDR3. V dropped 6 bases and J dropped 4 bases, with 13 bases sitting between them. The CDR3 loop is CASRPREKGANVLTF. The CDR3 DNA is TGTGCCAGCAGGCCTCGGGAGAAGGGGGCCAACGTCCTGACTTTC.